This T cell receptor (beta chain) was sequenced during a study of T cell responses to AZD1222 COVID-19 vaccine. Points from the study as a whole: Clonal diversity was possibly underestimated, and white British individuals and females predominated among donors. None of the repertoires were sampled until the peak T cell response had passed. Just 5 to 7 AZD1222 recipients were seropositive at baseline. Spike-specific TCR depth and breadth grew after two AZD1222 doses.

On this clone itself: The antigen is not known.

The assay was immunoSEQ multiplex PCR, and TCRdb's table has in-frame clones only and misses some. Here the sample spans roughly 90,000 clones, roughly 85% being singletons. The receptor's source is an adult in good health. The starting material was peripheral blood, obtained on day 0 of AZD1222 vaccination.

The CDR3 sequence: CASSLAVTRFVSYEQYF. The CDR3 DNA follows: TGTGCCAGCAGCTTGGCCGTGACTAGGTTCGTATCCTACGAGCAGTACTTC. The chain recombines TRBV5-6 with TRBJ2-7; D is perhaps TRBD2 (6 bases). Trimming shortened V by 0 bases and J by 1 base, and 17 bases separated the two germline ends. This CDR3 has 17 amino acids. The germline V gene has CDR1 SGHDT and CDR2 YYEEEE.